Only a few counts were recorded for the clone carrying this TCR beta chain. As yet, its antigen is unknown. Gene and germline names: mouse. The CDR3 end is not reached by the read, which stops 4 residues before it; the germline J gene fills it in. Separation of pooled cutaneous lymph node cells was by sorting with CD4, CD8alpha, NKG2D, NKG2ACE and other markers. This sample was included in a study of CD8+ T cells in alopecia areata. Turning to the study itself: Grafting placed skin from roughly 6-13-month-old C3H/HeJ donors with spontaneous alopecia onto roughly 7-10-week-old female C3H/HeJ mice.

Study findings and constraints: In lesional scalp, particularly from alopecia totalis/universalis, clonality was higher than in normal scalp. Normal skin's resident alphabeta T cells are sequenced alongside lesional scalp T cells.

Sequencing templates came from extracted RNA that was reverse transcribed into cDNA. Using immunoSEQ multiplex PCR, the repertoire was profiled, and TCRdb retains in-frame clones only, with some absent. The sample contains 290,000 or so clones, none occurring once; more than 0.95% lies in the top ten. V lost 0 bases, J lost 1 base, and 6 bases lay in between. The CDR3 length is 14 residues. CDR1 and CDR2 (germline): NNHNN, SYGAGS (reference sequence). The TCR originated in a C3H/HeJ mouse with alopecia areata. This strain has MHC haplotype H2-k. The specimen sequenced was CD4+ T cells sorted from a lymph node. The chain combines TRBV13-2 with TRBJ2-5; no clear D. The CDR3 is CASGDGVYQDTQYF. Incomplete CDR3 DNA: TGTGCCAGCGGTGATGGGGTCTACCAAGAC.